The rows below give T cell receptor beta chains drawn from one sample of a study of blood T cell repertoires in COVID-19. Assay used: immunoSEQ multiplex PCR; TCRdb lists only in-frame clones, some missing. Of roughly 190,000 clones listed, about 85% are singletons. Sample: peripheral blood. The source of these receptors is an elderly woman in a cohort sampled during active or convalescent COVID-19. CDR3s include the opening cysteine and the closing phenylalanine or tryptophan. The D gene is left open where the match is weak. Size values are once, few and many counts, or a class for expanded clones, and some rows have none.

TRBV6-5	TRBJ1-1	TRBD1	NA	TGTGCCGCTTCCGGGACAGATGAAGCTTTCTTT	CAASGTDEAFF
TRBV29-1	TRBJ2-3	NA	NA	TGCAGCGCTAAACAGGGAAATCGAGGAAAAAGCACAGATACGCAGTATTTT	CSAKQGNRGKSTDTQYF
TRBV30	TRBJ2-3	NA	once	TGTGCCTGGGGCATAATGGGCGCACGCACAGATACGCAGTATTTT	CAWGIMGARTDTQYF
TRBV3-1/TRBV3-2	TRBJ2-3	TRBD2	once	TGTGCCAGCAGCCCAATAGCGGGAGACGCAGATACGCAGTATTTT	CASSPIAGDADTQYF
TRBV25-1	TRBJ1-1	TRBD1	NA	TGTGCCAGCAGTGCCACAGGGGACACTGAAGCTTTCTTT	CASSATGDTEAFF
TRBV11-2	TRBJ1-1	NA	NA	TGTGCCAGCAGCTTAGGTCCAGGGGACAACACTGAAGCTTTCTTT	CASSLGPGDNTEAFF
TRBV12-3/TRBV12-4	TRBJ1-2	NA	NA	TGTGCCAGCAGTCTGGGGGGGCCCTATGGCTACACCTTC	CASSLGGPYGYTF
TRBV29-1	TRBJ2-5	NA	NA	TGCAGCGTTGGGTTGGGGCCACAAGAGACCCAGTACTTC	CSVGLGPQETQYF
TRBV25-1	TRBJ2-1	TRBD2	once	TGTGCCAGCGGAATTAGCGGGAGCAGGGGTGAGCAGTTCTTC	CASGISGSRGEQFF
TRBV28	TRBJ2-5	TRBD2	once	TGTGCCAGCAGGAATAGCGGGGTACGCGAGACCCAGTACTTC	CASRNSGVRETQYF
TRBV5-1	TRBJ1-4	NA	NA	TGCGCCAGCAGCCCTTCGGCAGGATCCCACGAAAAACTGTTTTTT	CASSPSAGSHEKLFF
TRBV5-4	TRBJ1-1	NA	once	TGTGCCAGCAGACAAAAACAGGGAAGAAACACTGAAGCTTTCTTT	CASRQKQGRNTEAFF
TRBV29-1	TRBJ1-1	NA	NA	TGCAGCGTTGAGCGAGAGGTCGACACTGAAGCTTTCTTT	CSVEREVDTEAFF
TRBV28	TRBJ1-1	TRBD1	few	TGTGCCAGCAGTCTTGGACAGGGCCTGTGGACTGAAGCTTTCTTT	CASSLGQGLWTEAFF
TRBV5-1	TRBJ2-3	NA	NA	TGCGCCAGCAGCCTAAAACCCACAGATACGCAGTATTTT	CASSLKPTDTQYF
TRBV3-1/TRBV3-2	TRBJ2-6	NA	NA	TGTGCCAGCAGCCAGGCTAGTAGGGCCAACGTCCTGACTTTC	CASSQASRANVLTF
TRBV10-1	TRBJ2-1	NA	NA	TGCGCCAGCTCATTCGGTAGGGGCTCCTACAATGAGCAGTTCTTC	CASSFGRGSYNEQFF
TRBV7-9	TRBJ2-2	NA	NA	TGTGCCAGCAGCTTTTCGAGTACAGGGCCCGGGGAGCTGTTTTTT	CASSFSSTGPGELFF
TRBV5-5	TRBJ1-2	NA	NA	TGTGCCAGCAGCTTGGAAGTTGGGAGATTTAACTATGGCTACACCTTC	CASSLEVGRFNYGYTF
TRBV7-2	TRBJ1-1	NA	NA	TGTGCCAGCAGCTTAGACGGGCAGGGGAACACTGAAGCTTTCTTT	CASSLDGQGNTEAFF
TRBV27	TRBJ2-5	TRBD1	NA	TGTGCCAGCAGTCAAACCGGGACAGGGCAAGAGACCCAGTACTTC	CASSQTGTGQETQYF
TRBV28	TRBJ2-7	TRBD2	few	TGTGCCAGCGACCATAGCGGGGGGGCTAACGAGCAGTACTTC	CASDHSGGANEQYF
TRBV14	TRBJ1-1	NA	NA	TGTGCCAGCAGCCACCACGCGGGCAGCCTCAGCATGAACACTGAAGCTTTCTTT	CASSHHAGSLSMNTEAFF
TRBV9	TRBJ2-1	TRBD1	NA	TGTGCCAGCAGCGACCAACAGGGGGGCCCCTACAATGAGCAGTTCTTC	CASSDQQGGPYNEQFF
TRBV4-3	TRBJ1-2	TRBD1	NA	TGCGCCAGCAGCCAAGGCTCGGGCCAGGGGGGTGGCTACACCTTC	CASSQGSGQGGGYTF
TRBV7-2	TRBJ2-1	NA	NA	TGTGCCAGCAGCCTGATACAGGGCGGCAATGAGCAGTTCTTC	CASSLIQGGNEQFF
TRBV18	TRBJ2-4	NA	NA	TGTGCCAGCTCACCACAAGGGGCGGAAAACATTCAGTACTTC	CASSPQGAENIQYF
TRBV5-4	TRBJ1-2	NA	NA	TGTGCCAGCAGCCCCGGGACATCCCTCAGCGGCTACACCTTC	CASSPGTSLSGYTF
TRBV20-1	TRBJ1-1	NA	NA	TGCAGTGCTAGTAGACAGTTGAACACTGAAGCTTTCTTT	CSASRQLNTEAFF
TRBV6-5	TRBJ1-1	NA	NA	TGTGCCAGCAGTTACACAGGGTTCGGCACTGAAGCTTTCTTT	CASSYTGFGTEAFF
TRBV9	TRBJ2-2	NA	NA	TGTGCCAGCAGCGTCCAGGCGGGCACCGGGGAGCTGTTTTTT	CASSVQAGTGELFF